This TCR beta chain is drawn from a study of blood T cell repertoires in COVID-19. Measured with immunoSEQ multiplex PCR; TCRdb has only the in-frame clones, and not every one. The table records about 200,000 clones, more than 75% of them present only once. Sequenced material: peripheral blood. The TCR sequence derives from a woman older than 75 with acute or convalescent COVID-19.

Written as DNA, the CDR3 is TGCGCCAGCAGCTATTTGACAGGGGACACCGGGGAGCTGTTTTTT. This codes for CASSYLTGDTGELFF. The V and J genes are TRBV5-1 and TRBJ2-2; the match to TRBD1 covers 8 bases. Germline V lookup: CDR1 SGHRS, CDR2 YFSETQ. The ends lost 3 bases at V and 3 bases at J; junction bases unmatched: 4. The CDR3 loop spans 15 amino acids.